This T cell receptor beta chain derives from a study of regulatory T cells in long-lasting Graves disease. The wider study: Antithyroid drugs had been taken under 3 months by newly diagnosed Graves' patients.

CDR3-region Arm-PCR and iRepertoire HTBI primers produced the TCR beta libraries. From the multiplex PCR reads, TCRdb called clonotypes with MiXCR, one entry per CDR3 protein. This sample has hundreds of thousands of distinct CDR3 sequences, with about 16% found just once. In germline, CDR1 is DFQATT, CDR2 SNEGSKA (reference sequence). The trim removed 1 base at V and 1 base at J, leaving 7 bases unmatched. The CDR3 is made up of 16 amino acids. The sample holds many counts of this clonotype. Time point noted: newly diagnosed GD, antithyroid drugs for less than 3 months. Generation of the TCR library employed RNA extracted from PBMCs. These data are also associated with another study on T cells in Graves' hyperthyroidism and ophthalmopathy. That publication notes: Orbital computed tomography and thyroid ultrasound, together with serum TRAb and thyroxine and clinical symptoms, were used for diagnoses. The HTBI set primed first-round TCR CDR3 RT-PCR. Ophthalmopathy was identified by the model a median around 6.3 months ahead of onset.

The sequences come from peripheral blood mononuclear cells (PBMCs), collected at new diagnosis, from a patient treated with antithyroid drugs. The receptor was isolated from a man aged 18-30 years with Graves disease. The chain uses TRBV20-1 and TRBJ2-1, with 7 bases fitting TRBD2. The CDR3 nucleotides read TGCAGTGCTAGAGTTCGGCGGGGGAGTTCCTACAATGAGCAGTTCTTC. Its translation is CSARVRRGSSYNEQFF.